The 7 T cell receptor beta chains reported below all come from one sample, sequenced in a study of T cells in pancreatic ductal adenocarcinoma. TCRdb's copy holds only in-frame clones and misses some; the assay was immunoSEQ multiplex PCR. This table holds tens of thousands of clones, 85% to 95% found once. No neoadjuvant therapy was given to the selected pancreatic ductal adenocarcinoma patients before their surgery. What was sequenced was PBMCs. The receptors originated from a human donor with pancreatic ductal adenocarcinoma.

This chain connects TRBV7-2 to TRBJ2-3; a weak D match, TRBD2 (6 bases). Trimming removed 5 bases at V and 0 bases at J, with 12 bases between. Germline values: CDR1 SGHTA, CDR2 FQGNSA. The CDR3 spans 15 residues. This CDR3 reads CASSRVGTSTDTQYF. As DNA, the CDR3 is TGTGCCAGCAGCCGGGTAGGGACTAGCACAGATACGCAGTATTTT.

The rearrangement uses TRBV11-2 and TRBJ1-3, with 8 bases identical to TRBD1. Trimming at V came to 4 bases and at J to 4 bases, leaving 9 bases not matched to a gene. CDR3 length: 16 residues. Germline assignment: CDR1 SGHAT and CDR2 FQNNGV. In DNA, the CDR3 is TGTGCCAGCAGCTCCCTACAGGGGGTGAGCGGAAACACCATATATTTT. Its protein is CASSSLQGVSGNTIYF. Variable domain in full (rest from reference TRBV11-2 and TRBJ1-3): EAGVAQSPRYKIIEKRQSVAFWCNPISGHATLYWYQQILGQGPKLLIQFQNNGVVDDSQLPKDRFSAERLKGVDSTLKIQPAKLEDSAVYLCASSSLQGVSGNTIYFGEGSWLTVV.

The V call is TRBV5-6, the J call TRBJ1-5, with a possible D match to TRBD1 (6 bases). Trimming took off 0 bases at V and 6 bases at J, with 13 bases between the two ends. CDR3 size: 15 residues. In germline, CDR1 is SGHDT, CDR2 YYEEEE. As DNA, the CDR3 is TGTGCCAGCAGCTTGGCGGGGGCTCTCGGTCAGCCCCAGCATTTT. Translation gives CASSLAGALGQPQHF.

In this sample, this clone is medium-sized. This sequence joins TRBV11-2 and TRBJ2-3; no clear D. Germline lookup yields CDR1 SGHAT and CDR2 FQNNGV. The V gene lost 8 bases and the J gene lost 2 bases, with 8 bases spanning the gap. The CDR3 spans 12 residues. The CDR3 bases are TGTGCCAGCCGGGCCCCCACAGATACGCAGTATTTT. It translates to CASRAPTDTQYF. Variable domain in full (rest from reference TRBV11-2 and TRBJ2-3): EAGVAQSPRYKIIEKRQSVAFWCNPISGHATLYWYQQILGQGPKLLIQFQNNGVVDDSQLPKDRFSAERLKGVDSTLKIQPAKLEDSAVYLCASRAPTDTQYFGPGTRLTVL.

The J gene is TRBJ1-2, the V gene TRBV7-9, with 12 positions matching TRBD1. The CDR3 totals 18 residues. The V gene's germline CDR1 is SEHNR and CDR2 FQNEAQ (reference sequence). J lost 5 bases, V lost 3 bases, and 13 bases had no gene match. CDR3: CASSLVRGQGAGTYGYTF. CDR3 nucleotide sequence: TGTGCCAGCAGCTTGGTCCGGGGACAGGGGGCCGGTACTTATGGCTACACCTTC.

This clone showed up just a few times. The V gene is TRBV7-2, the J gene TRBJ2-3; 10 bases are shared with TRBD2. The CDR3 has 17 amino acids. With 1 base clipped from V and 1 base from J, the junction kept 5 bases outside the gene matches. The V gene's germline CDR1 is SGHTA and CDR2 FQGNSA. In DNA, the CDR3 is TGTGCCAGCAGCTTAGGCCCCAGCGGGAGGGGCACAGATACGCAGTATTTT. This codes for CASSLGPSGRGTDTQYF.

The V and J genes are TRBV4-1 and TRBJ2-5; D is unresolved. The CDR3 loop spans 15 amino acids. Looked up from germline, CDR1 is MGHRA and CDR2 is YSYEKL. V lost 0 bases to trimming and J lost 0 bases, with 8 bases between them. CDR3 amino acids: CASSQDEGYQETQYF. The CDR3 region has the DNA TGCGCCAGCAGCCAAGATGAAGGGTACCAAGAGACCCAGTACTTC.